A single sample gave rise to the 7 T cell receptor beta chains below, sequenced in a study of patients and donors after allogeneic stem cell transplantation. From the RT-PCR reads, TCRdb called clonotypes with MiXCR, one entry per CDR3 protein. This sample has fewer than 500,000 distinct CDR3 sequences, with 16% found just once. The specimen was blood, either unsorted or a sorted T cell fraction (not recorded which). These receptors all come from a human donor who was either an allogeneic HSCT recipient or a stem cell or donor lymphocyte infusion donor (not recorded which). It is not recorded whose cells these are; they may come from a transplant donor.

The chain recombines TRBV4-3 with TRBJ1-2, with D unresolved. Germline V CDR1 and CDR2: LGHNA, YSLEER. V lost 0 bases and J 13 bases, leaving 18 bases between the germline ends. The CDR3 covers 14 residues. CDR3 region: CASSQDHDIRFSTF. CDR3 sequence (DNA): TGCGCCAGCAGCCAAGATCACGACATACGATTCAGCACCTTC.

The rearrangement links TRBV6-2 or TRBV6-3 to TRBJ1-2; D not resolved. Germline CDR1 is MNHEY and CDR2 is SVGEGT. V lost 5 bases and J lost 6, with 10 bases in between. CDR3 length: 12 amino acids. CDR3 protein: CASSRNRNGYTF. In DNA, the CDR3 is TGTGCCAGCAGTCGGAACAGAAATGGCTACACCTTC.

This clonotype was seen only a few times. The chain has TRBV7-9 and TRBJ2-3; possible D gene TRBD1, 6 bases. Trimming removed 6 bases from V and 2 bases from J, with 12 bases in between. CDR1 SEHNR and CDR2 FQNEAQ come from the germline V gene (reference sequence). This CDR3 has 14 amino acids. The CDR3 sequence is CASRRDISTDTQYF. CDR3 coding DNA: TGTGCCAGCAGACGGGACATTTCCACAGATACGCAGTATTTT.

This clonotype has more than one count but fewer than ten. This chain joins TRBV12-3 or TRBV12-4 and TRBJ1-2; possibly TRBD1 for D (5 bases). V lost 3 bases and J lost 4, with 18 bases in between. The CDR3 covers 16 residues. The chain's CDR3 is CASSLSQGAFGYGYTF. DNA for the CDR3: TGTGCCAGCAGTTTGTCCCAAGGGGCCTTTGGCTATGGCTACACCTTC.

This clonotype was detected only a few times. This chain connects TRBV5-5 to TRBJ2-7; 8 bases are a match to TRBD1. This CDR3 region has 15 residues. Per the germline V gene, CDR1 is SGHKS and CDR2 is YYEKEE (reference sequence). The junction had 8 bases not matched to a gene; V was cut back by 1 base and J by 5 bases. In nucleotides, the CDR3 is TGTGCCAGCAGCTTGCCTGCCAGGGGGCTCAACGAGCAGTACTTC. Protein sequence: CASSLPARGLNEQYF. The full variable domain, rest sourced from reference TRBV5-5 and TRBJ2-7, is DAGVTQSPTHLIKTRGQQVTLRCSPISGHKSVSWYQQVLGQGPQFIFQYYEKEERGRGNFPDRFSARQFPNYSSELNVNALLLGDSALYLCASSLPARGLNEQYFGPGTRLTVT.

In its sample, this clonotype was seen a few times. The chain links TRBV7-9 to TRBJ1-2; 10 nucleotides align to TRBD1. Per the germline V gene, CDR1 is SEHNR and CDR2 is FQNEAQ (reference sequence). V gave up 1 base and J gave up 3 bases; unmatched junction bases: 8. There are 17 residues in the CDR3. The DNA for the CDR3 is TGTGCCAGCAGCTTAGATAAGCCCGGGACAGGGGACTATGGCTACACCTTC. Its protein is CASSLDKPGTGDYGYTF.

In its sample, this clonotype was seen many times. The genes are TRBV7-2 and TRBJ1-2, with D perhaps TRBD1 (6 bases). Between the trimmed V and J ends, which lost 4 bases and 8 bases, there was a span of 14 bases. The CDR3 contains 13 residues. Germline V gene data show CDR1 as SGHTA and CDR2 as FQGNSA. As DNA, the CDR3 is TGTGCCAGCAGCTACAGGGTGGGCTACGGCTACACCTTC. This gives the protein CASSYRVGYGYTF.